The present T cell receptor beta chain was sequenced within a study of OX40 agonist ivuxolimab in advanced cancers. The wider study: Earlier anti-PD-1, anti-PD-L1 or anti-CTLA-4 therapy was permitted; over 35% had received some.

As to this clone: The antigen is not known.

General study results and limits: Doses of 0.1 to 3.0 mg/kg were accompanied by clonal expansion of CD4+ and CD8+ blood T cells by week 6.

CDR1 is SGHAT and CDR2 is FQNNGV in the germline V gene. V lost 7 bases and J lost 6, with 19 bases in between. The length of the CDR3 is 15 residues. TCRdb's table, derived via immunoSEQ multiplex PCR, lists solely in-frame clones and lacks some. Of some 45,000 clones listed, roughly 80% are singletons. The chain employs TRBV11-2 and TRBJ1-3; a weak D match, TRBD1 (6 bases). The clonotype originates from an adult with an advanced solid tumor such as melanoma, head and neck, liver or kidney cancer. Material: CD4+ or CD8+ T cells sorted from blood, obtained in a trial of the OX40 agonist ivuxolimab. The CDR3 here is CASTIGRGGQNTIYF. Here the CDR3 DNA reads TGTGCCAGCACCATTGGCCGGGGGGGCCAAAACACCATATATTTT.